This T cell receptor (beta chain) derives from a study of T cell changes during pregnancy in multiple sclerosis. Trimming took 6 bases from V and 4 from J, leaving 15 bases between them. Germline V gene sequence: CDR1 KGHSH, CDR2 LQKENI. The CDR3 is 15 residues long. Some clones are missing from TCRdb's copy, which holds only in-frame ones; the method was immunoSEQ multiplex PCR. The repertoire holds tens of thousands of clones, with 91% as singletons. The chain combines TRBV18 with TRBJ1-4; tentatively, D is TRBD1 (6 bases). This sample comprised CD4+ T cells from peripheral blood mononuclear cells, obtained in the first trimester of pregnancy. The clonotype was recovered from a female donor with multiple sclerosis, enrolled in a pregnancy study. The CDR3 DNA reads TGTGCCAGCTCTCCTCGAACAGGGTATAATGAAAAACTGTTTTTT. Amino acid sequence: CASSPRTGYNEKLFF.